This T cell receptor (beta chain) comes out of a study of blood T cell repertoires in COVID-19. Study in general: Samples taken during acute and convalescent COVID-19 were collected in the United States, Italy and Spain.

Authors' analysis steps: Nucleated cell number was recorded as an estimate derived from reference gene primer amplification. Repertoires were generated with immunoSEQ multiplex PCR, while TCRdb's copy carries only in-frame clones and drops some. That table is the source of V, J and clone size, and D and trimming were worked out from the DNA. The sample carries roughly 120,000 clones, 80% to 90% recorded once. The sequenced sample was peripheral blood. The receptor was isolated from a woman in her forties or fifties with acute or convalescent COVID-19.

CDR3 amino acids: CASSSTIGTGNYGYTF. CDR3 in DNA: TGTGCCAGCAGCTCGACAATTGGGACAGGGAACTATGGCTACACCTTC. The chain recombines TRBV7-9 with TRBJ1-2, with 9 bases matching TRBD1. J lost 2 bases, V lost 4 bases, and 8 bases had no gene match. The CDR3 length is 16 residues. Germline V lookup: CDR1 SEHNR, CDR2 FQNEAQ (reference sequence).